The clone carrying this TCR beta chain was seen at least ten times. Its antigen is not identified. The unsorted libraries originated from 2 million PBMCs that had been stored at -80 C. Per germline, CDR1 DFQATT and CDR2 SNEGSKA (reference sequence). J lost 3 bases, V lost 6 bases, and 4 bases had no gene match. The CDR3 spans 14 residues. This entry comes from a study of neurological immune-mediated disorders. Broader study findings: The expanded clones of different subjects shared no CDR3 amino acid sequences (suggesting private repertoires in all groups).

TCRdb ran MiXCR on the 5' RACE reads and lists one entry per CDR3 protein. The data contain 39,000 or so distinct CDR3 sequences, about 2.3% of them singletons. This receptor was taken from a man aged 25-40 years with multiple sclerosis. Input material: PBMCs. The V and J genes are TRBV20-1 and TRBJ2-1; 11 nucleotides match TRBD2. CDR3 loop: CSAHSGGDYNEQFF. The CDR3 bases are TGCAGTGCCCATAGCGGGGGGGACTACAATGAGCAGTTCTTC.